This T cell receptor (beta chain) was recorded in a study of blood T cell repertoires in COVID-19. As for the study in general: Samples representing acute and convalescent COVID-19 were sourced from the United States, Italy and Spain.

Repertoires were generated with immunoSEQ multiplex PCR, while TCRdb's copy carries only in-frame clones and drops some. The sample records around 120,000 clones, about three quarters being singletons. Germline CDR1 SGHRS, CDR2 YFSETQ. This CDR3 is built from 16 residues. The germline V and J ends were trimmed by 4 bases and 5 bases, with 21 bases remaining between them. This TCR derives from a human donor with acute or convalescent COVID-19. The donor label of this sample is uncertain. Sequenced material: peripheral blood. This rearrangement joins TRBV5-1 to TRBJ2-5, with D perhaps matching TRBD1 (6 bases). CDR3 coding DNA: TGCGCCAGCAGCACCGGACAGCGTACCCGGGACGAGACCCAGTACTTC. Its protein product is CASSTGQRTRDETQYF.